These T cell receptor beta chains were read from a single sample in a study of Ad26.COV2.S vaccination and SARS-CoV-2 variants. TCRdb's table, derived via immunoSEQ multiplex PCR, lists solely in-frame clones and lacks some. The top ten clones hold approximately 5% of a sample with about 350,000 clones, 85% to 90% of them seen once. Here the sequenced sample was peripheral blood, taken in a trial of Ad26.COV2.S vaccine versus placebo. The receptors shown here come from a person aged 18-60 years who received the Ad26.COV2.S COVID-19 vaccine or a placebo. Each CDR3 is given with its conserved first and last residue. The D gene is left open where the match is weak. Size values are once, few and many counts, or a class for expanded clones, and some rows have none.

v_call	j_call	clone_size	d_call	cdr3_nt	cdr3_aa
TRBV6-5	TRBJ1-2	few	TRBD1	TGTGCCAGCAGCGCCCGACAGGGCGGTAACTATGGCTACACCTTC	CASSARQGGNYGYTF
TRBV7-2	TRBJ2-5	NA	TRBD2	TGTGCCAGCAGCCTGGGACTAGGAGAGACCCAGTACTTC	CASSLGLGETQYF
TRBV5-1	TRBJ1-1	NA	NA	TGCGCCAGCAGCTTGGCTCCCCCCCCAAACACTGAAGCTTTCTTT	CASSLAPPPNTEAFF
TRBV6-5	TRBJ2-2	NA	NA	TGTGCCAGCAGGCCATACATTGGAGGGACCGGGGAGCTGTTTTTT	CASRPYIGGTGELFF
TRBV6-1	TRBJ1-6	NA	NA	TGTGCCAGCAGTGAACACAGGGAAGAGAATTCACCCCTCCACTTT	CASSEHREENSPLHF
TRBV5-1	TRBJ2-7	few	TRBD1	TGCGCCAGCAGCTTGGGACAGGGAGACGAGCAGTACTTC	CASSLGQGDEQYF
TRBV10-3	TRBJ2-1	NA	TRBD2	TGTGCCATCAGTGACGTCGGGACCGATAGCGGGGGTTTTTACAATGAGCAGTTCTTC	CAISDVGTDSGGFYNEQFF
TRBV2	TRBJ2-2	NA	TRBD1	TGTGCCAGCACCTTAGTCAGGGGGCCCGGGGAGCTGTTTTTT	CASTLVRGPGELFF
TRBV28	TRBJ1-1	NA	TRBD1	TGTGCCAGCAGTTCCCTTACAGGGGGCAGGGCGGCTTTCTTT	CASSSLTGGRAAFF
TRBV2	TRBJ1-1	NA	NA	TGTGCCAGCCGGGGGGGCAGGGGTGCTGAAGCTTTCTTT	CASRGGRGAEAFF
TRBV7-2	TRBJ2-3	NA	NA	TGTGCCAGCAGCTTAGGGGTAGCGGAGGTTAGCACAGATACGCAGTATTTT	CASSLGVAEVSTDTQYF
TRBV5-6	TRBJ2-7	NA	TRBD1	TGTGCCAGCAGCTTGGGACAGGGGGCTTACGAGCAGTACTTC	CASSLGQGAYEQYF
TRBV7-9	TRBJ2-7	NA	NA	TGTGCCAGCAGCTTAGCCTCCGACAGGACCGAGCAGTACTTC	CASSLASDRTEQYF
TRBV19	TRBJ2-6	NA	TRBD2	TGTGCCAGTAGTATCACGGGACTAATAACTGGGGCCAACGTCCTGACTTTC	CASSITGLITGANVLTF
TRBV15	TRBJ1-4	many	NA	TGTGCCACCAGCAGAGATAGCGGGGGGCGGGAGGAAAAACTGTTTTTT	CATSRDSGGREEKLFF
TRBV11-1	TRBJ2-7	NA	NA	TGTGCCAGCAGCTCCCGCTGGAGCTACGAGCAGTACTTC	CASSSRWSYEQYF
TRBV7-9	TRBJ2-3	NA	NA	TGTGCCAGCAGCTTAGACCAGCGGATAAATACGCAGTATTTT	CASSLDQRINTQYF
TRBV5-5	TRBJ2-3	once	TRBD1	TGTGCCAGCAGCTACTGGGACAGGGGCACAGATACGCAGTATTTT	CASSYWDRGTDTQYF
TRBV6-5	TRBJ1-2	NA	TRBD1	TGTGCCAGCAGTCGACAGGGGCCATATGGCTACACCTTC	CASSRQGPYGYTF
TRBV4-2	TRBJ1-5	once	TRBD1	TGTGCCAGCAGCCAAGAAGTAGGGGGCGATCAGCCCCAGCATTTT	CASSQEVGGDQPQHF
TRBV5-1	TRBJ2-5	NA	TRBD2	TGCGCCAGCAGCTCTGGCGGGAGCGTGGAGACCCAGTACTTC	CASSSGGSVETQYF
TRBV5-1	TRBJ2-3	NA	TRBD1	TGCGCCAGCAGCTTGGGATACAGGGGGAGCACAGATACGCAGTATTTT	CASSLGYRGSTDTQYF
TRBV2	TRBJ1-1	NA	TRBD1	TGTGCCAGCAGTGAGGGTTTAGGGACAGGGAGGACTGAAGCTTTCTTT	CASSEGLGTGRTEAFF
TRBV28	TRBJ1-1	NA	TRBD1	TGTGCCAGCAGTCCCGAGACAGGGTTGGGCACTGAAGCTTTCTTT	CASSPETGLGTEAFF
TRBV3-1/TRBV3-2	TRBJ1-5	NA	TRBD1	TGTGCCAGCAGCCAAGATGGGGGACAGAGCTATCAGCCCCAGCATTTT	CASSQDGGQSYQPQHF
TRBV4-2	TRBJ1-5	NA	NA	TGTGCCAGCAGCCAAGATCTGGGTCGAGTTAGCAATCAGCCCCAGCATTTT	CASSQDLGRVSNQPQHF
TRBV9	TRBJ1-1	NA	NA	TGTGCCAGCAGCGTAGAAGTGAGGAACACTGAAGCTTTCTTT	CASSVEVRNTEAFF
TRBV4-3	TRBJ1-6	few	NA	TGCGCCAGCAGCCAAGGCTCAGGGGTTAATTCACCCCTCCACTTT	CASSQGSGVNSPLHF
TRBV6-1	TRBJ1-3	NA	NA	TGTGCCAGCAGTGAAGCGCCGTCCTTTAGCTCTGGAAACACCATATATTTT	CASSEAPSFSSGNTIYF
TRBV5-1	TRBJ1-3	NA	NA	TGCGCCAGCAGTTTGGGCCCACAGAATATAGGAAACACCATATATTTT	CASSLGPQNIGNTIYF
TRBV3-1/TRBV3-2	TRBJ1-1	once	TRBD1	TGTGCCAGCAGCGAACAGGGGAGCACTGAAGCTTTCTTT	CASSEQGSTEAFF
TRBV4-1	TRBJ2-1	NA	TRBD2	TGCGCCAGCAGCCAAGATCACTCACTAGCGGGAGGAGGAGAGCAGTTCTTC	CASSQDHSLAGGGEQFF
TRBV4-3	TRBJ2-2	NA	NA	TGCGCCAGCAGCCAAGAGAGAGGGTCGGGCGGGGAGCTGTTTTTT	CASSQERGSGGELFF
TRBV28	TRBJ1-5	NA	NA	TGTGCCAGCAGTTTACTTTCAGGCGCGCAGCCCCAGCATTTT	CASSLLSGAQPQHF